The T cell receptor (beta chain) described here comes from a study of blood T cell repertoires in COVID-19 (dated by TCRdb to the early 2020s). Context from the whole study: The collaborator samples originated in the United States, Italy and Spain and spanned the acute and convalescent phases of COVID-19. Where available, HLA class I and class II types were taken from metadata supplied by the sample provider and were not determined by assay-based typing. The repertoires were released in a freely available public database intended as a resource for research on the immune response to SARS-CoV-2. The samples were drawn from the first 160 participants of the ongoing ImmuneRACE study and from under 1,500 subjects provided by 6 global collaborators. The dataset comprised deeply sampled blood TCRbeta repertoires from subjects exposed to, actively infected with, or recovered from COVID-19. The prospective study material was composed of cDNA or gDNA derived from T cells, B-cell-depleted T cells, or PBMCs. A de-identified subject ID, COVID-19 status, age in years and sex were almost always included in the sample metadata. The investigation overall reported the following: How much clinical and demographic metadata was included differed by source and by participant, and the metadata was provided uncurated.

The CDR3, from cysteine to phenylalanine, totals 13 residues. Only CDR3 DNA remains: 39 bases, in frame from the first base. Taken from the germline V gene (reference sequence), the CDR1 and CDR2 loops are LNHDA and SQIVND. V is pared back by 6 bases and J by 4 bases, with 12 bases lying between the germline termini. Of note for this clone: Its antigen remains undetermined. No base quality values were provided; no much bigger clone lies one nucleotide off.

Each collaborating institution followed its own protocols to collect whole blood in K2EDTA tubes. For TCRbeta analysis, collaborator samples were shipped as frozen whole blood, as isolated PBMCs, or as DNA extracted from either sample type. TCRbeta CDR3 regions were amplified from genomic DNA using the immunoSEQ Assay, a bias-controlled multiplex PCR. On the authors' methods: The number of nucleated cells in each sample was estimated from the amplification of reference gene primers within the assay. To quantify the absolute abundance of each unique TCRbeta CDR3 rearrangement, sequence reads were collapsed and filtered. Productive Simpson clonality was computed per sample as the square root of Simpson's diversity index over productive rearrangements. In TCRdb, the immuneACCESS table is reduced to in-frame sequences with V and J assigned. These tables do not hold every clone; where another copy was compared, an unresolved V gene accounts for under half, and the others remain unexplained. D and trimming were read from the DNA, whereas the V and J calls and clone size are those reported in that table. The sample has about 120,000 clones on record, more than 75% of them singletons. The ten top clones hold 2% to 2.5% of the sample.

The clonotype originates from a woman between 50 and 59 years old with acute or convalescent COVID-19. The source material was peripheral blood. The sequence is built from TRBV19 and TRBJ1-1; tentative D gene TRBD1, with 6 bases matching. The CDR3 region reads CASSRDNGTEAFF. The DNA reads TGTGCCAGTAGCCGGGACAATGGCACTGAAGCTTTCTTT.